Following are 15 T cell receptor beta chains from one sample sequenced in a study of blood T cell repertoires in COVID-19. Libraries were prepared by immunoSEQ multiplex PCR; TCRdb keeps only in-frame clonotypes and omits some of them. The profile shows more than 350,000 clones, approximately 91% of them singletons. Sequencing input: PBMCs or T cells enriched from blood (not recorded which). The receptors shown here come from a woman aged 18-29 years who had been exposed to COVID-19.

This chain joins TRBV5-8 and TRBJ2-7, with 9 bases fitting TRBD1. The V segment lost 3 bases and the J segment 1 base; nucleotides outside the gene matches: 5. Germline values: CDR1 SGHTS, CDR2 YDEGEE. The CDR3 extends over 15 amino acids. DNA of the CDR3: TGTGCCAGCAGCTCCGCCGGGACAGGGTCCTACGAGCAGTACTTC. Protein: CASSSAGTGSYEQYF.

This chain joins TRBV11-3 and TRBJ2-7, with 10 bases fitting TRBD2. The V segment lost 5 bases and the J segment 5 bases; nucleotides outside the gene matches: 9. The CDR3 covers 15 residues. Germline assignment: CDR1 SGHNT and CDR2 YENEEA. For the CDR3, the DNA is TGTGCCAGCAGCCCCGGGACTAGCGACGGTGACGAGCAGTACTTC. It encodes CASSPGTSDGDEQYF.

The chain recombines TRBV28 with TRBJ2-7, with D hard to call. CDR3 length: 14 amino acids. Trimming left V 9 bases short and J 5 bases short, with 20 bases between. CDR1 is MDHEN and CDR2 is SYDVKM in the germline V gene. CDR3 amino acids: CASSTPARPHEQYF. Here the CDR3 DNA reads TGTGCCAGTTCTACTCCCGCCCGTCCCCACGAGCAGTACTTC.

The chain links TRBV4-2 to TRBJ2-3; weak D call: TRBD1 (5 bases). The CDR3 extends over 14 amino acids. Germline-derived CDR1 and CDR2 are LGHNA and YNFKEQ. The V and J ends lost 2 bases and 2 bases respectively, with 8 bases between them. CDR3 residues: CASSQTGPTDTQYF. CDR3 in DNA: TGTGCCAGCAGCCAAACAGGACCCACAGATACGCAGTATTTT.

The chain is built from TRBV4-2 and TRBJ2-5, with D maybe TRBD2 (6 bases). V shed 5 bases and J shed 5 bases, with 12 bases lying between them. Germline CDR1 LGHNA, CDR2 YNFKEQ. The CDR3 runs to 13 residues. This CDR3 is CASSVPRGETQYF. CDR3 bases: TGTGCCAGCAGCGTACCTCGGGGGGAGACCCAGTACTTC.

The chain uses TRBV3-1 (or the pseudogene TRBV3-2) and TRBJ1-2; 8 nucleotides match TRBD1. V trimming: 2 bases; J trimming: 5 bases; junction bases outside the gene matches: 10. The length of the CDR3 is 16 residues. CDR1 and CDR2 from the germline V gene are LGHDT and YNNKEL (reference sequence). The CDR3 loop is CASSQTLTGAEYGYTF. CDR3 DNA: TGTGCCAGCAGCCAAACCCTGACAGGGGCGGAGTATGGCTACACCTTC.

CDR3: CASSRQGTNTEAFF. DNA of the CDR3: TGTGCCAGCTCGCGACAGGGGACGAACACTGAAGCTTTCTTT. The rearrangement uses TRBV18 and TRBJ1-1; 8 bases fit TRBD1. CDR1 is KGHSH and CDR2 is LQKENI in the germline V gene. V lost 6 bases and J lost 1; bases outside the gene matches: 4. The CDR3 covers 14 residues.

V and J are TRBV12-5 and TRBJ2-1, with a weak D call TRBD2 (5 bases). The length of the CDR3 is 14 residues. Trimming stripped 3 bases from V and 0 bases from J, with 6 bases between. Germline V lookup: CDR1 LGHNT, CDR2 FRNRAP. The CDR3 nucleotides are TGTGCTAGTGGTTTTGGGAGCTCCTACAATGAGCAGTTCTTC. Translating it yields CASGFGSSYNEQFF.

This clone has at least ten counts. The V gene is TRBV6-5, the J gene TRBJ2-7; D is uncertain. The V gene's germline CDR1 is MNHEY and CDR2 SVGAGI. The CDR3 totals 15 residues. V gave up 3 bases and J gave up 3 bases, with 15 bases separating them. CDR3 protein: CASSYGPPFYYEQYF. CDR3 bases: TGTGCCAGCAGTTATGGGCCGCCATTCTACTACGAGCAGTACTTC.

This rearrangement joins TRBV12-3 or TRBV12-4 to TRBJ2-5; D gene ambiguous. There are 11 residues in the CDR3. Trimming removed 4 bases from V and 5 bases from J, with 5 bases in between. The CDR3 DNA follows: TGTGCCAGCAGTTCCGGGGAGACCCAGTACTTC. Protein: CASSSGETQYF.

V and J are TRBV7-3 and TRBJ1-1; TRBD1 agrees at 7 bases. The CDR3 runs 15 residues. From germline, CDR1 is SGHTA and CDR2 FQGTGA. With V trimmed by 0 bases and J by 6 bases, 7 bases remained unmatched. As DNA, the CDR3 is TGTGCCAGCAGCTTAACGTCAGGGGGTATCGCTGAAGCTTTCTTT. Translation gives CASSLTSGGIAEAFF.

The chain links TRBV6-5 to TRBJ2-7; D perhaps matches TRBD1 (6 bases). CDR1 is MNHEY, CDR2 SVGAGI, per germline. V lost 0 bases, J lost 3 bases, and 9 bases lay in between. The CDR3 extends over 14 amino acids. The CDR3: CASSYSTGRYEQYF. In DNA, the CDR3 is TGTGCCAGCAGTTACTCGACAGGCCGCTACGAGCAGTACTTC.

This clone was recorded a few times. This chain joins TRBV19 and TRBJ2-3; tentatively, D is TRBD2 (5 bases). Germline CDR1 LNHDA, CDR2 SQIVND (reference sequence). CDR3 length: 16 residues. Trimming took 3 bases from V and 0 from J, leaving 13 bases between them. For the CDR3, the DNA is TGTGCCAGTAGTATCGGGGAACGTACTAGCACAGATACGCAGTATTTT. Its translation: CASSIGERTSTDTQYF.

The chain joins TRBV11-2 to TRBJ1-3; D gene ambiguous. The germline V gene has CDR1 SGHAT and CDR2 FQNNGV. CDR3 length: 17 residues. Trimming pared 2 bases from V and 0 bases from J, leaving 14 bases between. The CDR3 region is CASSLQVPILSGNTIYF. CDR3 sequence (DNA): TGTGCCAGCAGCTTACAGGTTCCCATTCTCTCTGGAAACACCATATATTTT.

DNA of the CDR3: TGTGCCACCTCTGGGGGGGCGAACACTGAAGCTTTCTTT. Translating it yields CATSGGANTEAFF. The chain links TRBV15 to TRBJ1-1; D is possibly TRBD1 (6 bases). This CDR3 contains 13 residues. Germline V CDR1 and CDR2: LNHNV, YYDKDF (reference sequence). Trimming took 8 bases from V and 1 from J, leaving 11 bases between them.